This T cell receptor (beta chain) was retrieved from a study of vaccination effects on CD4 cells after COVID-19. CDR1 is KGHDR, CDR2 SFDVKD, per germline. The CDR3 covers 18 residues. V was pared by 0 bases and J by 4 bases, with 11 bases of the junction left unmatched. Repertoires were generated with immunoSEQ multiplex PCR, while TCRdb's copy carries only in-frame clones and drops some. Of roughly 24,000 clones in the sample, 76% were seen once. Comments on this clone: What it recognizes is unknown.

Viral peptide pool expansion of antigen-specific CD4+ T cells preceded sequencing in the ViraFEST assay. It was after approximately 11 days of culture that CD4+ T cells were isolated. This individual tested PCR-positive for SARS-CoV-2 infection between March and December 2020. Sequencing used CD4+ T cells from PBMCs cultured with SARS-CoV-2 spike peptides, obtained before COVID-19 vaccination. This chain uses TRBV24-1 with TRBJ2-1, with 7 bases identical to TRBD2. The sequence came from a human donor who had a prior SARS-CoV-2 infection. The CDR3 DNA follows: TGTGCCACCAGTGATTTGTCGCCTGTAGCGGGCGTATACAATGAGCAGTTCTTC. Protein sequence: CATSDLSPVAGVYNEQFF.